These 29 T cell receptor beta chains came from one sample sequenced in a study of lymphopenia after photon versus proton radiotherapy. Using immunoSEQ multiplex PCR, the repertoire was profiled, and TCRdb retains in-frame clones only, with some absent. This sample has some 26,000 clones, with roughly four fifths found just once. The specimen comprised peripheral blood, sampled from a patient treated with photon-based radiotherapy. These receptors all come from a man aged 45-65 years with gastric cancer.

The V call is TRBV11-1, the J call TRBJ2-2; 10 bases match TRBD1. The germline V gene has CDR1 SGHAT and CDR2 FQDESV (reference sequence). The CDR3 consists of 16 residues. The ends lost 6 bases at V and 4 bases at J; junction bases unmatched: 8. The CDR3 is CASSPRDRGFTGELFF. As DNA, the CDR3 is TGTGCCAGCAGTCCGCGGGACAGGGGATTCACCGGGGAGCTGTTTTTT. Based on the CDR3 plus reference TRBV11-1 and TRBJ2-2, the full variable domain is EAEVAQSPRYKITEKSQAVAFWCDPISGHATLYWYRQILGQGPELLVQFQDESVVDDSQLPKDRFSAERLKGVDSTLKIQPAELGDSAMYLCASSPRDRGFTGELFFGEGSRLTVL.

The V call is TRBV7-2, the J call TRBJ2-3, with D possibly being TRBD2 (5 bases). Germline CDR1 reads SGHTA; CDR2 reads FQGNSA. Trimming stripped 1 base from V and 4 bases from J, with 12 bases between. The CDR3 covers 15 residues. The CDR3 region is CASSLGGRSADTQYF. The CDR3, as DNA: TGTGCCAGCAGCTTAGGAGGGAGAAGCGCAGATACGCAGTATTTT.

V usage is TRBV10-3 and J usage is TRBJ2-2; 9 bases line up with TRBD1. Germline-derived CDR1 and CDR2 are ENHRY and SYGVKD. The CDR3 is 15 amino acids. Trimming cost V 0 bases and J 6 bases; bases outside gene matches: 2. The CDR3 loop is CAISESGQGSGELFF. DNA for the CDR3: TGTGCCATCAGTGAGTCGGGACAGGGTTCCGGGGAGCTGTTTTTT.

The chain combines TRBV19 with TRBJ1-1; a possible D gene is TRBD1 (5 bases). Deletions cut 1 base from V and 0 bases from J, with 6 bases between. The CDR3 has 14 amino acids. Germline loops: CDR1 LNHDA, CDR2 SQIVND (reference sequence). CDR3 region: CASSIAGMNTEAFF. The CDR3 DNA is TGTGCCAGTAGTATAGCAGGGATGAACACTGAAGCTTTCTTT.

The CDR3, as DNA: TGTGCCAGCAGTCTAGGGGGAACTAATGAAAAACTGTTTTTT. Its translation: CASSLGGTNEKLFF. The rearrangement joins TRBV6-6 to TRBJ1-4, with D possibly being TRBD1 (6 bases). Deletions cut 5 bases from V and 1 base from J, with 8 bases between. Germline CDR1 reads MNHNY; CDR2 reads SVGAGI (reference sequence). The CDR3 loop spans 14 amino acids.

V gene TRBV6-5 combines with J gene TRBJ1-5, with 12 bases matching TRBD1. Germline V gene data show CDR1 as MNHEY and CDR2 as SVGAGI. The CDR3 is made up of 15 amino acids. V shed 5 bases, J shed 7 bases, and the junction held 6 bases outside the gene matches. The CDR3 spells CASSRDRGLRQPQHF. In DNA form, the CDR3 reads TGTGCCAGCAGTCGGGACAGGGGGCTTCGGCAGCCCCAGCATTTT.

The gene calls are TRBV19 and TRBJ1-6; a possible D gene is TRBD1 (5 bases). V was trimmed by 5 bases and J by 7 bases, leaving 18 bases between them. The germline gives CDR1 LNHDA, CDR2 SQIVND (reference sequence). This CDR3 has 16 residues. In DNA form, the CDR3 reads TGTGCCAGTAGTGAAGGGGCACTACGGAGCAATTCACCCCTCCACTTT. It yields the protein CASSEGALRSNSPLHF.

In this sample, this clone turned up a few times. The genes are TRBV18 and TRBJ2-7, with 7 nucleotides matching TRBD1. Germline assignment: CDR1 KGHSH and CDR2 LQKENI. CDR3 length equals 16 residues. V shed 1 base, J shed 7 bases, and the junction held 13 bases outside the gene matches. CDR3 sequence: CASSPRGPPSGGEQYF. CDR3 bases: TGTGCCAGCTCACCACGGGGCCCCCCATCAGGGGGAGAGCAGTACTTC.

The V call is TRBV19, the J call TRBJ2-1; TRBD1 or TRBD2 may be the D gene (5 bases each). Trimming took 9 bases from V and 4 from J, leaving 13 bases between them. Germline CDR1 and CDR2: LNHDA and SQIVND (reference sequence). The CDR3 consists of 13 residues. The CDR3 coding sequence is TGTGCCAGCCTGGGGGTAGGATACAATGAGCAGTTCTTC. It specifies CASLGVGYNEQFF.

This clone was observed a handful of times. The chain has TRBV5-1 and TRBJ2-1; 7 positions match TRBD1. The V and J ends lost 4 bases and 2 bases, in that order; junction bases with no gene match: 6. This CDR3 contains 15 residues. CDR1 is SGHRS, CDR2 YFSETQ, per germline. The CDR3 sequence: CASSQQGNPYNEQFF. The CDR3 DNA reads TGCGCCAGCAGCCAACAGGGGAATCCCTACAATGAGCAGTTCTTC. Full variable domain (outside the CDR3, taken from reference TRBV5-1 and TRBJ2-1): KAGVTQTPRYLIKTRGQQVTLSCSPISGHRSVSWYQQTPGQGLQFLFEYFSETQRNKGNFPGRFSGRQFSNSRSEMNVSTLELGDSALYLCASSQQGNPYNEQFFGPGTRLTVL.

This clone was recorded a few times. The gene calls are TRBV9 and TRBJ2-3, with 8 bases identical to TRBD2. Trimming removed 6 bases from V and 5 bases from J; junction bases left unmatched: 5. CDR3 length: 13 residues. Germline V gene data show CDR1 as SGDLS and CDR2 as YYNGEE. In DNA, the CDR3 is TGTGCCAGCACTCGGGGGGGGCTAGATACGCAGTATTTT. As protein: CASTRGGLDTQYF.

The chain is built from TRBV9 and TRBJ2-2; 9 nucleotides match TRBD1. CDR1 and CDR2 from the germline V gene are SGDLS and YYNGEE. There are 15 residues in the CDR3. The V segment lost 5 bases and the J segment 0 bases; nucleotides outside the gene matches: 2. The CDR3 region has the DNA TGTGCCAGCAGTTGGGACAGGGCGAACACCGGGGAGCTGTTTTTT. This sequence encodes CASSWDRANTGELFF.

V and J are TRBV2 and TRBJ2-1; TRBD2 might be the D (7 bases). Trimming stripped 5 bases from V and 14 bases from J, with 16 bases between. Per germline, CDR1 SNHLY and CDR2 FYNNEI. The CDR3 has 12 amino acids. The CDR3 DNA is TGTGCCAGCAGTTATTCCACAGGGAGGGAGTTCTTC. It translates to CASSYSTGREFF.

The chain combines TRBV7-7 with TRBJ2-7, with 7 bases aligning to TRBD1. Germline assignment: CDR1 SSHAT and CDR2 FNYEAQ (reference sequence). The CDR3 consists of 15 residues. V lost 2 bases, J lost 0 bases, and 4 bases stayed unmatched. CDR3 coding DNA: TGTGCCAGCAGCTTATCTCAGGGGGACTCCTACGAGCAGTACGTC. Protein: CASSLSQGDSYEQYV.

The J gene is TRBJ2-3, the V gene TRBV5-6; D could derive from TRBD1 or TRBD2 (6 bases each). This CDR3 is 15 amino acids long. Trimming shortened V by 4 bases and J by 2 bases, and 14 bases separated the two germline ends. The germline gives CDR1 SGHDT, CDR2 YYEEEE. The chain's CDR3 is CASSRGGRDTDTQYF. The CDR3 nucleotides are TGTGCCAGCAGCCGAGGGGGGCGTGACACAGATACGCAGTATTTT. Drawing the rest from reference TRBV5-6 and TRBJ2-3, the complete variable domain is DAGVTQSPTHLIKTRGQQVTLRCSPKSGHDTVSWYQQALGQGPQFIFQYYEEEERQRGNFPDRFSGHQFPNYSSELNVNALLLGDSALYLCASSRGGRDTDTQYFGPGTRLTVL.

This chain connects TRBV7-2 to TRBJ1-6, with a possible D match to TRBD1 (5 bases). The CDR3 sequence is 15 residues long. Trimming stripped 10 bases from V and 0 bases from J, with 13 bases between. Germline CDR1 is SGHTA and CDR2 is FQGNSA. The CDR3 loop is CATSRGSSYNSPLHF. The CDR3 region has the DNA TGTGCCACCTCCCGGGGGAGCTCCTATAATTCACCCCTCCACTTT.

The CDR3 sequence is CASSLGVMSEELFF. The CDR3 DNA is TGTGCCAGCAGCTTAGGGGTCATGAGTGAGGAGCTGTTTTTT. The rearrangement uses TRBV13 and TRBJ2-2; D unresolved. Trimming pared 0 bases from V and 10 bases from J, leaving 12 bases between. Germline loops: CDR1 PRHDT, CDR2 FYEKMQ (reference sequence). The CDR3 extends over 14 amino acids.

The chain employs TRBV25-1 and TRBJ2-3, with D hard to call. The germline V gene has CDR1 MGHDK and CDR2 SYGVNS. The V end lost 0 bases, the J end lost 2 bases, and 6 bases lay between the germline ends. The CDR3 extends over 14 amino acids. The CDR3 loop reads CASSEYALTDTQYF. Written as DNA, the CDR3 is TGTGCCAGCAGTGAATACGCCCTCACAGATACGCAGTATTTT.

The V gene is TRBV29-1, the J gene TRBJ1-1; D is uncertain. CDR1 is SQVTM, CDR2 ANQGSEA, per germline. The CDR3 extends over 13 amino acids. V lost 7 bases to trimming and J lost 1 base, with 13 bases between them. CDR3 in amino acids: CSAGPDENTEAFF. The CDR3 bases are TGCAGCGCAGGACCCGACGAGAACACTGAAGCTTTCTTT.

The chain carries TRBV6-5 and TRBJ2-7, with D hard to call. The length of the CDR3 is 14 residues. V lost 6 bases and J lost 0, with 12 bases in between. The germline V gene encodes CDR1 MNHEY and CDR2 SVGAGI. The DNA for the CDR3 is TGTGCCAGCAGCCCCTCTATCAACTCCTACGAGCAGTACTTC. The encoded protein is CASSPSINSYEQYF.

This chain uses TRBV30 with TRBJ1-1; D possibly corresponds to TRBD1 (5 bases). This CDR3 is 11 amino acids long. CDR1 and CDR2 (germline): GTSNPN, SVGIG (reference sequence). V was cut by 4 bases and J by 11 bases, with 14 bases left in between. The CDR3 protein is CAWNLGGSAFF. CDR3 coding DNA: TGTGCCTGGAATTTGGGGGGGTCGGCTTTCTTT.

This chain links TRBV7-3 with TRBJ1-3; D not certain. CDR1 SGHTA and CDR2 FQGTGA come from the germline V gene. Trimming pared 0 bases from V and 2 bases from J, leaving 8 bases between. This CDR3 is 15 amino acids long. This chain's CDR3 is CASSLTKTAGNTIYF. CDR3 in DNA: TGTGCCAGCAGCTTAACGAAAACAGCTGGAAACACCATATATTTT.

The chain combines TRBV10-3 with TRBJ1-2; no firm D call. V was clipped by 3 bases and J by 8 bases, with 10 bases between them. The CDR3 has 12 amino acids. Germline V gives CDR1 ENHRY, CDR2 SYGVKD. For the CDR3, the DNA is TGTGCCATCAGTGAACCGGGGAACGGCTACACCTTC. Amino acids: CAISEPGNGYTF.

This clone appeared once. The V call is TRBV7-2, the J call TRBJ1-4, with D perhaps matching TRBD1 (5 bases). The CDR3 has 14 amino acids. V was pared by 2 bases and J by 5 bases, with 9 bases between. Germline V gene lookup returns CDR1 SGHTA and CDR2 FQGNSA. The CDR3 spells CASSLRAGNEKLFF. Written as DNA, the CDR3 is TGTGCCAGCAGCTTAAGGGCAGGGAATGAAAAACTGTTTTTT.

The J gene is TRBJ2-7, the V gene TRBV5-6; 8 bases are shared with TRBD2. Germline loops: CDR1 SGHDT, CDR2 YYEEEE. The CDR3 consists of 14 residues. Trimming took 1 base from V and 5 from J; bases not matched to a gene: 5. In DNA form, the CDR3 reads TGTGCCAGCAGCTTGTCGGGGGGGCCGGACGAGCAGTACTTC. Translation: CASSLSGGPDEQYF.

The J gene is TRBJ2-5, the V gene TRBV5-1; D tentatively reads TRBD1 or TRBD2 (5 bases each). CDR1 is SGHRS and CDR2 is YFSETQ in the germline V gene. Trimming removed 4 bases from V and 5 bases from J, with 15 bases in between. The CDR3 spans 14 residues. The CDR3 DNA sequence: TGCGCCAGCAGCATGGGGACCCCCGGGGAGACCCAGTACTTC. Its protein product is CASSMGTPGETQYF.

The chain is built from TRBV5-1 and TRBJ1-1; 9 bases agree with TRBD1. Looked up from germline, CDR1 is SGHRS and CDR2 is YFSETQ. The CDR3 contains 17 residues. The V gene end was trimmed by 4 bases and the J gene end by 4 bases; junction bases not matched to a gene: 14. As DNA, the CDR3 is TGCGCCAGCAGCAATACCAGGATACAGGGGGCAGTCACTGAAGCTTTCTTT. This codes for CASSNTRIQGAVTEAFF.

The V and J genes are TRBV6-4 and TRBJ2-5; D call uncertain. Germline V gene lookup returns CDR1 MRHNA and CDR2 SNTAGT. The length of the CDR3 is 15 residues. Trimming removed 1 base from V and 2 bases from J, with 11 bases in between. In DNA form, the CDR3 reads TGTGCCAGCAGTGACTTCAAGGCGGATCAAGAGACCCAGTACTTC. It specifies CASSDFKADQETQYF.

The V and J genes are TRBV6-1 and TRBJ2-7; D tentatively reads TRBD1 or TRBD2 (5 bases each). The CDR3 spans 14 residues. V lost 4 bases, J lost 0 bases, and 10 bases lay in between. The germline CDR1 and CDR2 sequences are MNHNS and SASEGT. CDR3 nucleotide sequence: TGTGCCAGCAGTGCGGGGCCAGGCTCCTACGAGCAGTACGTC. Translation: CASSAGPGSYEQYV.